These T cell receptor beta chains were read from a single sample in a study of cytomegalovirus exposure and HLA in healthy donors. Produced via immunoSEQ multiplex PCR; TCRdb's table is partial and in-frame only. This sample lists 100,000 to 150,000 clones; its ten largest clones have about 1.7%. The sequencing input was PBMCs. The origin of the receptors is a man between 18 and 29 years old in good health and CMV-seronegative. The CDR3 runs from the conserved cysteine through the conserved F or W. The order of the fields is J gene, V gene, D gene, CDR3 DNA, CDR3 protein. A D gene is named only where the DNA matches it firmly.

TRBJ1-5 TRBV5-3 - TGTGCCAGAAGCTTGGTGGGGGGGCGCGGACAGCCCCAGCATTTT CARSLVGGRGQPQHF
TRBJ1-1 TRBV18 - TGTGCCAGCTCATTCAACAGGGATTCGAACACTGAAGCTTTCTTT CASSFNRDSNTEAFF
TRBJ2-3 TRBV14 - TGTGCCAGCAGCCACCTATTACTAGGTTCAGATACGCAGTATTTT CASSHLLLGSDTQYF
TRBJ1-1 TRBV27 TRBD1 TGTGCCAGCAGTTTATTCGACAGGGGGATGGCTTTCTTT CASSLFDRGMAFF
TRBJ2-1 TRBV6-4 - TGTGCCAGCAGTGACTCTGGCAGGGCCTACAATGAGCAGTTCTTC CASSDSGRAYNEQFF
TRBJ1-4 TRBV9 TRBD1 TGTGCCAGCAGCGTTTCCGGGACAGAGAATGAAAAACTGTTTTTT CASSVSGTENEKLFF
TRBJ1-5 TRBV6-5 TRBD1 TGTGCCAGCAGTCCCTTCGGGACAGGCAATCAGCCCCAGCATTTT CASSPFGTGNQPQHF
TRBJ1-2 TRBV4-1 - TGCGCCAGCAGCCAAGATGAGACAGGCATGTGTGGCTACACCTTC CASSQDETGMCGYTF
TRBJ2-1 TRBV7-6 TRBD1 TGTGCCAGCAGCTTAGCCCAACCCGGACAGGGGGAGGACAATGAGCAGTTCTTC CASSLAQPGQGEDNEQFF
TRBJ2-7 TRBV7-3 TRBD1 TGTGCCAGCAGCCTCCGGGGGACAGGCGGGCACGAGCAGTACTTC CASSLRGTGGHEQYF
TRBJ2-1 TRBV9 TRBD1 TGTGCCAGCAGCGCCAGACAGGGGGAGTACAATGAGCAGTTCTTC CASSARQGEYNEQFF
TRBJ1-1 TRBV2 - TGTGCCAGCACTGGACCCGGGGAAAAGGAAACTGAAGCTTTCTTT CASTGPGEKETEAFF
TRBJ1-5 TRBV19 - TGTGCCAGTAGTACGGGGAATTGGGATCAGCCCCAGCATTTT CASSTGNWDQPQHF
TRBJ2-7 TRBV7-2 - TGTGCCAGCAGCTTCAATCCCGGGGGAGGCTACGAGCAGTACTTC CASSFNPGGGYEQYF
TRBJ1-4 TRBV25-1 TRBD1 TGTGCCAGCACCCCCGGGACAGAAGAAAAACTGTTTTTT CASTPGTEEKLFF
TRBJ2-7 TRBV11-2 TRBD1 TGTGCCAGCAGTTTTCGGACAGGGGGCGAGTACGAGCAGTACTTC CASSFRTGGEYEQYF
TRBJ1-5 TRBV10-3 TRBD1 TGTGCCATCAGTGAGCGACAGGGGCCTCCGCCCCAGCATTTT CAISERQGPPPQHF
TRBJ1-1 TRBV9 - TGTGCCAGCAGCGTAGGCCAGGGATGGAGCACTGAAGCTTTCTTT CASSVGQGWSTEAFF
TRBJ1-5 TRBV28 TRBD1 TGTGCCAGCAGCTATAACAGGGGAATGGGCAATCAGCCCCAGCATTTT CASSYNRGMGNQPQHF
TRBJ2-7 TRBV7-9 - TGTGCCAGCTTACTCTTTCGACAGGGAGGATCCTACGAGCAGTACTTC CASLLFRQGGSYEQYF
TRBJ1-1 TRBV5-1 TRBD1 TGCGCCAGCAGCTCCGTCCCAGGGGGAGGCACTGAAGCTTTCTTT CASSSVPGGGTEAFF
TRBJ2-7 TRBV11-3 TRBD1 TGTGCCAGCAGCGTCGGGGACAGCCCGCAGCAGTACTTC CASSVGDSPQQYF
TRBJ1-5 TRBV7-9 - TGTGCCAGCAGCTTAGGGGGACTGAGCAATCAGCCCCAGCATTTT CASSLGGLSNQPQHF
TRBJ1-2 TRBV4-3 - TGCGCCAGCAGCCAAAAGGGACTGTCGGCTGGCTACACCTTC CASSQKGLSAGYTF
TRBJ2-3 TRBV6-6 TRBD1 TGTGCCAGCAGTTACTCAGGGGGCGATACGCAGTATTTT CASSYSGGDTQYF
TRBJ2-7 TRBV6-6 - TGTGCCAGCAGCAGGGGCGCCTACGAGCAGTACTTC CASSRGAYEQYF
TRBJ1-1 TRBV29-1 TRBD1 TGCAGCGTCGAACAGGGGGCGAATACTGAAGCTTTCTTT CSVEQGANTEAFF
TRBJ2-3 TRBV9 - TGTGCCAGCAGCGTAAGGAGGCCGTGGACAGATACGCAGTATTTT CASSVRRPWTDTQYF
TRBJ1-3 TRBV7-9 - TGTGCCAGCAGCCCCGGAGACAGAAACTCTGGAAACACCATATATTTT CASSPGDRNSGNTIYF
TRBJ1-1 TRBV7-9 - TGTGCCAGCAGCTGGGGGGTCACTGAAGCTTTCTTT CASSWGVTEAFF
TRBJ2-2 TRBV10-3 - TGTGCTACCAGCTCAGGCCCGAACACCGGGGAGCTGTTTTTT CATSSGPNTGELFF
TRBJ2-7 TRBV29-1 TRBD1 TGCAGCGTTGTAAGAATAGTCGGGACAGAAAGCTCCTACGAGCAGTACTTC CSVVRIVGTESSYEQYF
TRBJ2-3 TRBV4-3 - TGCGCCAGCAGCCAAGATTTTTCGAGCCCAGATACGCAGTATTTT CASSQDFSSPDTQYF
TRBJ2-5 TRBV25-1 - TGTGCCAGCAGTGAAGGGTTGGGACGGGAGCAAGAGACCCAGTACTTC CASSEGLGREQETQYF
TRBJ1-5 TRBV13 TRBD1 TGTGCCAGCAGCCAGGGACAGACCAATCAGCCCCAGCATTTT CASSQGQTNQPQHF
TRBJ2-1 TRBV5-1 - TGCGCCAGCAACTCAGCGTCTGGCTACAATGAGCAGTTCTTC CASNSASGYNEQFF
TRBJ2-7 TRBV6-1 - TGTGCCAGCAGTGCCTCGACAGTACCCTACGAGCAGTACTTC CASSASTVPYEQYF
TRBJ2-3 TRBV7-3 - TGTGCCAGCAGCTTATCTAGCCTCACAGATACGCAGTATTTT CASSLSSLTDTQYF
TRBJ1-1 TRBV4-3 - TGCGCCAGCAGCCAAGATAGTTCAGGGAACACTGAAGCTTTCTTT CASSQDSSGNTEAFF
TRBJ1-2 TRBV19 - TGTGCCAGTAGTACCAACTATCCCACCCAGGGGTCCTATGGCTACACCTTC CASSTNYPTQGSYGYTF
TRBJ1-4 TRBV7-6 TRBD1 TGTGCCAGCAGCTCCACCGGGACAGGGGGCTTAGGTGAAAAACTGTTTTTT CASSSTGTGGLGEKLFF
TRBJ1-2 TRBV9 TRBD1 TGTGCCAGCAGCGAGGGACAGGCGAAAATACATGGCTACACCTTC CASSEGQAKIHGYTF
TRBJ1-5 TRBV6-1 - TGTGCCAGCCTCTTTAGTACAGGGTGGAATCAGCCCCAGCATTTT CASLFSTGWNQPQHF
TRBJ2-7 TRBV25-1 - TGTGCCAGCAGTTTATCGACAGGATTAGGGCTCGAGCAGTACTTC CASSLSTGLGLEQYF
TRBJ1-1 TRBV15 TRBD1 TGTGCCACCAGCAAGGGGACAGGGGGCTTCCGGACTGAAGCTTTCTTT CATSKGTGGFRTEAFF
TRBJ2-7 TRBV27 - TGTGCCAGCGGTCATTTGTCCTACGAGCAGTACTTC CASGHLSYEQYF
TRBJ2-2 TRBV12-5 - TGTGCTAGTGGTTTTAAGCCAGGCGGGGAGCTGTTTTTT CASGFKPGGELFF
TRBJ2-5 TRBV6-5 - TGTGCCAGCACACAGGGTGGTCGGCAAGAGACCCAGTACTTC CASTQGGRQETQYF
TRBJ1-3 TRBV11-2 - TGTGCCAGCAGTTCCGACTCCTCTGGAAACACCATATATTTT CASSSDSSGNTIYF
TRBJ1-1 TRBV5-1 TRBD1 TGCGCCAGCAGAGTGGGGGTACGGACAGGGAGCACTGAAGCTTTCTTT CASRVGVRTGSTEAFF
TRBJ2-1 TRBV5-6 TRBD1 TGTGCCAGCAGCTTGGGCACAGGGGGCGTCGGGAATGAGCAGTTCTTC CASSLGTGGVGNEQFF
TRBJ1-3 TRBV9 - TGTGCCAGCACCGCAGGCAACTCTGGAAACACCATATATTTT CASTAGNSGNTIYF
TRBJ2-7 TRBV7-8 TRBD1 TGTGCCAGCAGCGCGGACAGGGTAGAGCAGTACTTC CASSADRVEQYF
TRBJ1-3 TRBV28 - TGTGCCAGCAGTCCCTCCCTAGTTGACACCATATATTTT CASSPSLVDTIYF
TRBJ2-5 TRBV5-6 TRBD2 TGTGCCAGCAGCTTGGAGCCCGGACTAGCGGAACAAGAGACCCAGTACTTC CASSLEPGLAEQETQYF
TRBJ2-5 TRBV5-1 TRBD2 TGCGCCAGCAGCTCGAATACAGTAGCGGGAGAGACCCAGTACTTC CASSSNTVAGETQYF
TRBJ2-5 TRBV15 - TGTGCCACCAGCAGAGATTTCGCGGAGACCCAGTACTTC CATSRDFAETQYF
TRBJ1-3 TRBV19 TRBD1 TGTGCCAGTAGTAAAGGGGGCACTGGAAACACCATATATTTT CASSKGGTGNTIYF